This entry features one TCR beta chain sequence. Per the study methods: It was from reference gene primer amplification that nucleated cell counts were estimated. Here immunoSEQ multiplex PCR was the method, and the copy in TCRdb shows in-frame clones only, minus some. That table furnishes V, J and clone size, whereas the DNA furnished D and trimming. The repertoire holds 150,000 or so clones, 80% to 85% seen once, with more than 4.5% in the top ten. CDR1 is LGHDT, CDR2 YNNKEL, per germline (reference sequence). V was cut by 5 bases and J by 8 bases, with 15 bases left in between. This CDR3 has 14 amino acids. This entry is derived from a study of blood T cell repertoires in COVID-19. Whole-study context: Donors in the United States, Italy and Spain gave samples during acute or convalescent COVID-19.

Recruitment covered roughly 22 US areas and drew participants whose ages spanned about 18 to 95 years. The chain combines TRBV3-1 (or the pseudogene TRBV3-2) with TRBJ1-4; D may be TRBD1 (5 bases). The TCR was taken from a man between 65 and 79 years old who had been exposed to COVID-19. The sequencing input was PBMCs or T cells enriched from blood (not recorded which). The DNA of the CDR3 is TGTGCCAGCAGCTGGGGGGGGACGGCGGAAAAACTGTTTTTT. The encoded protein is CASSWGGTAEKLFF.